The 2 T cell receptor beta chains in this list originate from one sample, sequenced in a study of metastatic and nonmetastatic thyroid tumors. TCRdb re-processed the PCR reads through MiXCR. The table lists roughly 15,000 clones, around a fifth of them singletons, with 21% in the top ten. Thyroid surgery had not been preceded by any treatment in any patient. The sequenced sample consisted of adjacent normal tissue. Receptor source: a female donor with papillary thyroid cancer or a benign thyroid nodule (not recorded which). Some clones in this sample may be carry-over from other donors' samples.

V and J are TRBV15 and TRBJ2-1; the D call may be TRBD1 or TRBD2 (5 bases each). Trimming took 1 base from V and 9 from J, leaving 13 bases between them. The germline V gene encodes CDR1 LNHNV and CDR2 YYDKDF (reference sequence). The CDR3 is made up of 14 amino acids. The CDR3 DNA sequence: TGTGCCACCAGCAGAGGTGGGAGTAGGGGTGAGCAGTTCTTC. Amino acid sequence: CATSRGGSRGEQFF. Full variable domain (remainder filled in from reference TRBV15 and TRBJ2-1): DAMVIQNPRYQVTQFGKPVTLSCSQTLNHNVMYWYQQKSSQAPKLLFHYYDKDFNNEADTPDNFQSRRPNTSFCFLDIRSPGLGDTAMYLCATSRGGSRGEQFFGPGTRLTVL.

The chain employs TRBV6-1 and TRBJ1-6, with D unresolved. The CDR3 has 13 amino acids. Germline V CDR1 and CDR2: MNHNS, SASEGT. V gave up 3 bases and J gave up 9 bases, with 9 bases separating them. The CDR3 is CASSEFRSSPLHF. CDR3 DNA sequence: TGTGCCAGCAGTGAGTTCAGGAGTTCACCCCTCCACTTT.